One sample yielded the 13 T cell receptor beta chains listed below, sequenced in a study of cytomegalovirus exposure and HLA in healthy donors. PCR used 60 Vbeta primers and 13 Jbeta primers. Clones were sequenced by immunoSEQ multiplex PCR, and TCRdb holds only the in-frame ones, with some missing. The data show around 150,000 clones, 60% to 85% seen once. Sequencing was carried out using PBMCs. The receptors derive from a man younger than 35 in good health and CMV-seronegative.

The V gene is TRBV7-6, the J gene TRBJ1-6; 7 nucleotides agree with TRBD1. Germline assignment: CDR1 SGHVS and CDR2 FNYEAQ. This CDR3 region has 16 residues. The ends lost 0 bases at V and 8 bases at J; junction bases unmatched: 7. CDR3 nucleotides: TGTGCCAGCAGCTTAGCGCACAGGGGACTCGATTCACCCCTCCACTTT. Encoded protein: CASSLAHRGLDSPLHF.

V usage is TRBV18 and J usage is TRBJ2-6; D gene unclear. Trimming shortened V by 1 base and J by 2 bases, and 15 bases separated the two germline ends. Germline V gene lookup returns CDR1 KGHSH and CDR2 LQKENI. This CDR3 has 18 amino acids. The CDR3 region has the DNA TGTGCCAGCTCACCACTGTTTCAGGTTCTCGCTGGGGCCAACGTCCTGACTTTC. Translation gives CASSPLFQVLAGANVLTF. Looking up the rest from reference TRBV18 and TRBJ2-6 gives the full variable domain: NAGVMQNPRHLVRRRGQEARLRCSPMKGHSHVYWYRQLPEEGLKFMVYLQKENIIDESGMPKERFSAEFPKEGPSILRIQQVVRGDSAAYFCASSPLFQVLAGANVLTFGAGSRLTVL.

V is TRBV27 and J is TRBJ2-3, with D possibly being TRBD2 (5 bases). Trimming shortened V by 4 bases and J by 0 bases, and 8 bases separated the two germline ends. CDR1 and CDR2 (germline): MNHEY, SMNVEV (reference sequence). The CDR3 has 14 amino acids. The CDR3 DNA sequence: TGTGCCAGCAGTTCCAGCGGAAGCACAGATACGCAGTATTTT. Translating gives CASSSSGSTDTQYF.

This chain joins TRBV19 and TRBJ2-7, with TRBD1 matching 7 bases. Germline assignment: CDR1 LNHDA and CDR2 SQIVND (reference sequence). The CDR3 loop spans 15 amino acids. The V gene end was trimmed by 1 base and the J gene end by 2 bases; junction bases not matched to a gene: 5. The chain's CDR3 is CASSIAPGTAYEQYF. The CDR3 coding sequence is TGTGCCAGTAGTATAGCTCCCGGGACAGCCTACGAGCAGTACTTC. The full variable domain, in which reference TRBV19 and TRBJ2-7 provide the parts outside the CDR3, is DGGITQSPKYLFRKEGQNVTLSCEQNLNHDAMYWYRQDPGQGLRLIYYSQIVNDFQKGDIAEGYSVSREKKESFPLTVTSAQKNPTAFYLCASSIAPGTAYEQYFGPGTRLTVT.

The chain carries TRBV10-1 and TRBJ2-3, with D possibly being TRBD2 (6 bases). Trimming removed 2 bases from V and 6 bases from J, with 12 bases in between. Germline V CDR1 and CDR2: WNHNN, SYGVQD (reference sequence). There are 14 residues in the CDR3. The CDR3 is CASSEGTGGDTQYF. The CDR3 DNA reads as TGCGCCAGCAGTGAGGGGACTGGAGGGGATACGCAGTATTTT.

The rearrangement links TRBV5-4 to TRBJ2-1; the match to TRBD2 covers 9 bases. Germline values: CDR1 SGHNT, CDR2 YYREEE (reference sequence). The CDR3 runs 17 residues. The V segment lost 1 base and the J segment 1 base; nucleotides outside the gene matches: 6. The CDR3: CASSLLRTSASYNEQFF. CDR3 nucleotides: TGTGCCAGCAGCTTGTTAAGGACTAGCGCTTCCTACAATGAGCAGTTCTTC.

The chain joins TRBV9 to TRBJ2-3; 14 nucleotides line up with TRBD2. J lost 5 bases, V lost 3 bases, and 2 bases had no gene match. The CDR3 is 15 amino acids. Germline V gene lookup returns CDR1 SGDLS and CDR2 YYNGEE. The CDR3 is CASSGGLAGGDTQYF. The CDR3 coding sequence is TGTGCCAGCAGCGGAGGACTAGCGGGGGGAGATACGCAGTATTTT.

J is TRBJ1-1 and V is TRBV10-2; maybe TRBD1 (6 bases). Germline loops: CDR1 WSHSY, CDR2 SAAADI. CDR3 size: 14 residues. Trimming cost V 2 bases and J 0 bases, with 7 bases left between them. The CDR3: CASSETGMNTEAFF. CDR3 nucleotide sequence: TGCGCCAGCAGTGAGACAGGGATGAACACTGAAGCTTTCTTT.

The rearrangement joins TRBV2 to TRBJ1-1, with 7 nucleotides matching TRBD1. The ends lost 5 bases at V and 4 bases at J; junction bases unmatched: 1. This CDR3 contains 12 residues. The germline V gene encodes CDR1 SNHLY and CDR2 FYNNEI. As DNA, the CDR3 is TGTGCCAGCAGTCCAGGGGGCACTGAAGCTTTCTTT. This sequence encodes CASSPGGTEAFF.

The V and J genes are TRBV6-6 and TRBJ2-6; D is possibly TRBD2 (5 bases). There are 15 residues in the CDR3. The germline V gene has CDR1 MNHNY and CDR2 SVGAGI (reference sequence). V was pared by 4 bases and J by 4 bases, with 11 bases between. Here the CDR3 DNA reads TGTGCCAGCAGTTCTGCTGGGAGAGGGGCCAACGTCCTGACTTTC. Its translation is CASSSAGRGANVLTF.

This sequence joins TRBV21-1 and TRBJ2-7; TRBD1, the table's D call, was not compared with the DNA. TRBV21-1 is an annotated pseudogene. The CDR3 extends over 13 amino acids. The CDR3 DNA follows: TGTGCCAGCAGCAAAGGGGGCCCCTACGAGCAGTACTTC. Its translation is CASSKGGPYEQYF.

This clone occurred a few times. This chain joins TRBV6-1 and TRBJ2-3; 9 bases match TRBD2. V lost 1 base and J lost 1; bases outside the gene matches: 3. Germline V gene lookup returns CDR1 MNHNS and CDR2 SASEGT. The CDR3 consists of 16 residues. This CDR3 reads CASSEDPSGGTDTQYF. The CDR3 nucleotides read TGTGCCAGCAGTGAAGATCCTAGCGGGGGCACAGATACGCAGTATTTT.

The chain has TRBV5-4 and TRBJ2-1; 12 bases are a match to TRBD2. V trimming: 1 base; J trimming: 2 bases; junction bases outside the gene matches: 7. The CDR3 is made up of 18 amino acids. Per germline, CDR1 SGHNT and CDR2 YYREEE (reference sequence). CDR3 loop: CASSLSTSGRRTYNEQFF. CDR3 sequence (DNA): TGTGCCAGCAGCTTGTCCACTAGCGGGAGGAGGACCTACAATGAGCAGTTCTTC.